One sample yielded the 14 T cell receptor beta chains listed below, sequenced in a study of blood T cells in healthy people across ages. Through a sample-barcoded 5' primer and a J-beta primer mix, a second PCR was run for about 6 to 11 cycles. TCRdb processed the 5' RACE reads anew with MiXCR; each CDR3 protein has one entry. The table records some 1.5 million distinct CDR3 sequences, 28% of them present only once. Sequenced: blood. The receptor set was obtained from a woman in her thirties in good health.

This clonotype was observed a handful of times. The V call is TRBV12-3 or TRBV12-4, the J call TRBJ2-1; D might be TRBD1 (6 bases). There are 16 residues in the CDR3. V lost 6 bases and J lost 8, with 23 bases in between. This chain's CDR3 is CASRGARIAPFDEQFF. As DNA, the CDR3 is TGTGCCAGCAGGGGGGCAAGGATAGCACCCTTCGATGAGCAGTTCTTC.

This clonotype occurred many times. The chain is built from TRBV28 and TRBJ2-7; D is uncertain. This CDR3 is built from 11 residues. Trimming removed 6 bases at V and 4 bases at J, with 7 bases between. CDR1 is MDHEN, CDR2 SYDVKM, per germline. The CDR3 DNA is TGTGCCAGCAGCCCGCGATACGAGCAGTACTTC. Translated, it gives CASSPRYEQYF.

This chain joins TRBV20-1 and TRBJ2-5; 10 bases fit TRBD2. This CDR3 region has 15 residues. The germline CDR1 and CDR2 sequences are DFQATT and SNEGSKA (reference sequence). V shed 5 bases and J 4 bases; nucleotides not matched to a gene: 10. The CDR3 DNA follows: TGCAGTGCTCCCCCTAGCGGGAGTGTAGCAGAGACCCAGTACTTC. Translated, it gives CSAPPSGSVAETQYF.

This clonotype was observed a handful of times. The rearrangement links TRBV7-9 to TRBJ1-2; TRBD1 matches 7 bases. V was clipped by 5 bases and J by 6 bases; unmatched bases: 6. CDR3 size: 13 residues. Germline V gene sequence: CDR1 SEHNR, CDR2 FQNEAQ (reference sequence). Here the CDR3 reads CASSIKGGHGYTF. CDR3 coding DNA: TGTGCCAGCAGCATAAAAGGGGGCCATGGCTACACCTTC. Full variable domain (remainder filled in from reference TRBV7-9 and TRBJ1-2): DTGVSQNPRHKITKRGQNVTFRCDPISEHNRLYWYRQTLGQGPEFLTYFQNEAQLEKSRLLSDRFSAERPKGSFSTLEIQRTEQGDSAMYLCASSIKGGHGYTFGSGTRLTVV.

Remarks on this clonotype: At one boundary the junction diverges from the germline segment, which might be a read error. This chain links TRBV6-2 or TRBV6-3 with TRBJ1-1, with 9 bases aligning to TRBD1. Germline CDR1 is MNHEY and CDR2 is SVGEGT. The CDR3 length is 15 residues. This CDR3 reads CACRGPGQGAREAFF. As DNA, the CDR3 is TGTGCCTGCAGGGGACCGGGACAGGGCGCTCGGGAAGCTTTCTTT.

The gene calls are TRBV12-3 or TRBV12-4 and TRBJ1-5, with TRBD1 matching 8 bases. This CDR3 is built from 18 residues. V lost 8 bases and J lost 4; bases outside the gene matches: 19. This chain's CDR3 is CASYSIPTAGGQNQPQHF. The CDR3 region has the DNA TGTGCCAGCTACTCCATACCCACCGCAGGGGGCCAAAATCAGCCCCAGCATTTT.

DNA for the CDR3: TGTGCCAGCAGCTTAGCGTTGGACACCTATGGCTACACCTTC. Its translation: CASSLALDTYGYTF. The rearrangement joins TRBV7-9 to TRBJ1-2, with D perhaps TRBD1 (5 bases). The CDR3 sequence is 14 residues long. Germline loops: CDR1 SEHNR, CDR2 FQNEAQ (reference sequence). V was pared by 0 bases and J by 4 bases, with 9 bases between.

This clonotype was counted ten times or more. The V call is TRBV4-3, the J call TRBJ2-1, with D perhaps TRBD2 (5 bases). The germline V gene encodes CDR1 LGHNA and CDR2 YSLEER. This CDR3 region has 14 residues. V gave up 0 bases and J gave up 9 bases, with 12 bases separating them. The CDR3 nucleotides read TGCGCCAGCAGCCAAGATCGGCTAGCCCCTGAGCAGTTCTTC. Translated, it gives CASSQDRLAPEQFF.

About this clonotype itself: One base away lies a much larger clone, so this may be a sequencing read error. The CDR3 coding sequence is TGTGCCAGCAGCGGAGTAGCGGGGGTCTCCTACAATAAGCAGTTCTTC. Its protein is CASSGVAGVSYNKQFF. The V gene is TRBV5-5, the J gene TRBJ2-1; 9 bases match TRBD2. There are 16 residues in the CDR3. Germline V lookup: CDR1 SGHKS, CDR2 YYEKEE (reference sequence).

This clonotype was observed a handful of times. The genes are TRBV27 and TRBJ2-7, with 11 bases fitting TRBD2. The CDR3 loop spans 17 amino acids. V lost 2 bases and J lost 2; bases outside the gene matches: 8. The germline CDR1 and CDR2 sequences are MNHEY and SMNVEV (reference sequence). CDR3 protein: CASSLGVTSGTPYEQYF. The CDR3 DNA reads as TGTGCCAGCAGTTTAGGGGTGACTAGCGGGACCCCCTACGAGCAGTACTTC.

This clonotype appeared many times. The chain employs TRBV28 and TRBJ1-4, with TRBD1 matching 8 bases. The CDR3 is 14 amino acids. The ends lost 6 bases at V and 8 bases at J; junction bases unmatched: 8. The germline CDR1 and CDR2 sequences are MDHEN and SYDVKM. CDR3 region: CASSLGQGREKLFF. CDR3 DNA sequence: TGTGCCAGCAGCTTAGGACAGGGCCGGGAAAAACTGTTTTTT.

This clonotype has more than one count but fewer than ten. V and J are TRBV18 and TRBJ1-1; D call uncertain. V was cut by 3 bases and J by 1 base, with 9 bases left in between. Per germline, CDR1 KGHSH and CDR2 LQKENI. The CDR3 has 14 residues. The CDR3 reads CASSPPVPNTEAFF. The CDR3 coding sequence is TGTGCCAGCTCACCCCCTGTACCGAACACTGAAGCTTTCTTT.

J is TRBJ1-4 and V is TRBV6-2 or TRBV6-3, with D uncertain. The CDR3 consists of 14 residues. The germline V gene has CDR1 MNHEY and CDR2 SVGEGT. V was clipped by 0 bases and J by 7 bases, with 9 bases between them. The CDR3 nucleotides are TGTGCCAGCAGTTACTCGATGGTGGGTGAAAAACTGTTTTTT. Protein sequence: CASSYSMVGEKLFF.

The count of this clonotype is one. The chain has TRBV10-3 and TRBJ2-1; perhaps TRBD1 as D (5 bases). Trimming took 0 bases from V and 7 from J, leaving 7 bases between them. Germline CDR1 is ENHRY and CDR2 is SYGVKD. There are 13 residues in the CDR3. CDR3 coding DNA: TGTGCCATCAGTGAGTCAGGACATAATGAGCAGTTCTTC. Translated: CAISESGHNEQFF.